Following are 10 T cell receptor beta chains from one sample sequenced in a study of sequential checkpoint blockade in melanoma. Sequencing was performed with immunoSEQ multiplex PCR; in TCRdb, only in-frame clones are kept and a portion is missing. The sample yields some 40,000 clones, over 30% seen once. The treatment was: randomized to nivolumab then ipilimumab (arm A) or the reverse (arm B). Sequenced here: tumor tissue (inferred from file names), sampled from a patient given nivolumab and ipilimumab in sequence. The receptor set was obtained from a human donor with melanoma.

This clone was detected a few times. V usage is TRBV11-3 and J usage is TRBJ2-2; 12 bases line up with TRBD2. The J segment lost 2 bases and the V segment lost 5 bases, leaving 6 bases of the junction unmatched. Germline CDR1 and CDR2: SGHNT and YENEEA. This CDR3 contains 17 residues. DNA of the CDR3: TGTGCCAGCAGCACTCTAGCGGGAGGGACCAACACCGGGGAGCTGTTTTTT. Translation: CASSTLAGGTNTGELFF.

V gene TRBV19 combines with J gene TRBJ2-2; 9 bases fit TRBD2. J gave up 3 bases and V 6 bases, and 5 bases lay outside the gene matches. Germline-derived CDR1 and CDR2 are LNHDA and SQIVND (reference sequence). The CDR3 has 15 amino acids. The DNA for the CDR3 is TGTGCCAGTAGCCTTAGCGGGAGCTACACCGGGGAGCTGTTTTTT. As protein: CASSLSGSYTGELFF.

The V and J genes are TRBV30 and TRBJ2-1; 11 bases are a match to TRBD2. The CDR3 runs 15 residues. V was pared by 5 bases and J by 8 bases, with 11 bases of the junction left unmatched. CDR1 and CDR2 from the germline V gene are GTSNPN and SVGIG (reference sequence). DNA for the CDR3: TGTGCCTGGGTCCCCGGTCTAGCGGGAGGCCATGAGCAGTTCTTC. It codes for CAWVPGLAGGHEQFF. Supplemented by reference TRBV30 and TRBJ2-1, the full variable domain reads SQTIHQWPATLVQPVGSPLSLECTVEGTSNPNLYWYRQAAGRGLQLLFYSVGIGQISSEVPQNLSASRPQDRQFILSSKKLLLSDSGFYLCAWVPGLAGGHEQFFGPGTRLTVL.

This clone was recorded a few times. This chain joins TRBV6-4 and TRBJ2-7; weak D call: TRBD1 (5 bases). Germline V gene data show CDR1 as MRHNA and CDR2 as SNTAGT. The CDR3 runs to 14 residues. V was trimmed by 4 bases and J by 0 bases, leaving 10 bases between them. In nucleotides, the CDR3 is TGTGCCAGCAGTGTTGCAGGGAACTCCTACGAGCAGTACTTC. Translation gives CASSVAGNSYEQYF.

This clone was counted many times. V usage is TRBV9 and J usage is TRBJ2-7; 8 positions agree with TRBD1. The CDR3 length is 15 residues. Germline V gene sequence: CDR1 SGDLS, CDR2 YYNGEE. The trim removed 0 bases at V and 7 bases at J, leaving 9 bases unmatched. The CDR3 DNA sequence: TGTGCCAGCAGCGTAGGCAGTCAGGGGGCGAGGGAGCAGTACTTC. This gives the protein CASSVGSQGAREQYF.

This clone has a handful of counts. This rearrangement joins TRBV19 to TRBJ1-1, with 7 bases fitting TRBD1. Germline CDR1 reads LNHDA; CDR2 reads SQIVND (reference sequence). The V gene end was trimmed by 7 bases and the J gene end by 6 bases; junction bases not matched to a gene: 2. This CDR3 contains 11 residues. The CDR3 nucleotides read TGTGCCAGTAAACAGGGGTCTGAAGCTTTCTTT. Translated, it gives CASKQGSEAFF.

This clone was seen a handful of times. This chain uses TRBV7-1 with TRBJ1-1; D unclear. TRBV7-1 is an ORF for which the function is uncertain. V was shortened by 4 bases and J by 1 base, with 7 bases between the two germline ends. The CDR3 extends over 13 amino acids. The CDR3 DNA follows: TGTGCCAGCAGCTTTCCCCAGAACACTGAAGCTTTCTTT. Encoded protein: CASSFPQNTEAFF.

CDR3 nucleotides: TGTGCCAGCAGTTACAGGTTGGGGGCGAAGGGGGACACTGAAGCTTTCTTT. It specifies CASSYRLGAKGDTEAFF. This rearrangement joins TRBV6-8 to TRBJ1-1; a weak D match, TRBD1 (6 bases). Per germline, CDR1 MNHGY and CDR2 SAAAGT. V lost 2 bases, J lost 3 bases, and 19 bases lay in between. The CDR3 totals 17 residues.

The chain has TRBV29-1 and TRBJ1-1; TRBD1 agrees at 7 bases. The V gene end was trimmed by 3 bases and the J gene end by 7 bases; junction bases not matched to a gene: 5. The CDR3 is 12 residues long. CDR1 is SQVTM, CDR2 ANQGSEA, per germline. The CDR3 bases are TGCAGCGTTGACAGGGGGTCCTATGAAGCTTTCTTT. This encodes CSVDRGSYEAFF.

This rearrangement joins TRBV30 to TRBJ1-2; D possibly corresponds to TRBD1 (6 bases). The CDR3 spans 12 residues. Germline V gene lookup returns CDR1 GTSNPN and CDR2 SVGIG (reference sequence). V lost 6 bases, J lost 0 bases, and 8 bases lay in between. In DNA, the CDR3 is TGTGCCTGTGGACAGTCTAACTATGGCTACACCTTC. This codes for CACGQSNYGYTF.